This T cell receptor (beta chain) was observed in a study of TIL therapy for anti-PD-1-resistant metastatic lung cancer. The time point here: pre-treatment sample, taken before nivolumab and TIL therapy. Pleural nodules or supraclavicular lymph nodes made up most of the excised metastases sampled. This was the immunoSEQ v3 assay. Generated by immunoSEQ multiplex PCR, the TCRdb table keeps only in-frame clones and is missing some. Altogether 2,000 to 2,500 clones are present, less than 90% being singletons, with the ten largest covering roughly 7.1%. The V end was cut by 2 bases, the J end by 7 bases, with 11 bases between. The CDR3 runs to 14 residues. The germline gives CDR1 MNHEY, CDR2 SVGAGI.

This chain links TRBV6-5 with TRBJ2-2; D remains ambiguous. Sequencing was performed on tumor tissue, taken at baseline. The origin of this receptor is a person aged 25 to 80 with non-small cell lung cancer. This chain's CDR3 is CASSYVQVDGELFF. Written as DNA, the CDR3 is TGTGCCAGCAGTTACGTGCAGGTGGACGGGGAGCTGTTTTTT.